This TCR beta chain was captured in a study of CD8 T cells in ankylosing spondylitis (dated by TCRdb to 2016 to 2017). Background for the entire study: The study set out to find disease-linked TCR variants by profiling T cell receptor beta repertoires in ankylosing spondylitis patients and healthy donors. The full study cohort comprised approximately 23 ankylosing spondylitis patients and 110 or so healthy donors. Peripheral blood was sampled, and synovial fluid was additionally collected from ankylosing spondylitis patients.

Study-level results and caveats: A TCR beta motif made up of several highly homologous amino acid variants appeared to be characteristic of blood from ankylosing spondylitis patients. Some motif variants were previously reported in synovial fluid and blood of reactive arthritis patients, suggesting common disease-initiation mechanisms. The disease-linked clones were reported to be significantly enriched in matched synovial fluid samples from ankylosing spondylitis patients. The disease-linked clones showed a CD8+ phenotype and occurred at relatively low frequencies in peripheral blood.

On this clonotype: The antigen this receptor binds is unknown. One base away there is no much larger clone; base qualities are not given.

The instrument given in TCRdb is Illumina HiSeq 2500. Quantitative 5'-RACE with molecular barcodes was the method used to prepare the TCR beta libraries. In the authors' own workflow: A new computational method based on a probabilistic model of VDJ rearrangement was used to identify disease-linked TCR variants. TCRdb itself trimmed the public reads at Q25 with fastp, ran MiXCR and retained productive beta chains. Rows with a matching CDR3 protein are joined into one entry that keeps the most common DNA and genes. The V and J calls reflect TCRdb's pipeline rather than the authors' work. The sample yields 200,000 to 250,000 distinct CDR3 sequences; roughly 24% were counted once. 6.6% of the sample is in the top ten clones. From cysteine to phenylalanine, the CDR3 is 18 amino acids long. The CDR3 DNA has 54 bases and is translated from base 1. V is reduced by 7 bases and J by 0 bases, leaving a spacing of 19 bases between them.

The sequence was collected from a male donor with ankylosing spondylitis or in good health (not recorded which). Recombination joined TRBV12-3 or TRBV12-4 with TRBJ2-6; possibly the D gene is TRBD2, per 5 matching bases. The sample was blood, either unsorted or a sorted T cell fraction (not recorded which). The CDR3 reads CASTNLGVRSSGANVLTF. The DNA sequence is TGTGCCAGCACCAATCTCGGGGTCAGGAGCTCTGGGGCCAACGTCCTGACTTTC.